Listed below are T cell receptor beta chains from one sample, sequenced in a study of blood T cells in healthy people across ages. MiXCR was run by TCRdb on the 5' RACE reads, yielding one entry per CDR3 protein. Here the sample spans 1.5 million to 2 million distinct CDR3 sequences, approximately 28% being singletons. Input material: blood. These receptors were taken from a woman in her thirties in good health. Both conserved end residues are part of each CDR3. The order of the fields is D gene, J gene, V gene, clone size, CDR3 DNA, CDR3 protein. The D gene is left open where the match is weak. Clone size appears in some rows only: once, few, many, or a class for an expanded clone.

TRBD2 | TRBJ2-5 | TRBV20-1 | few | TGCAGTGCTAGAGCGGGACTAGAGGAGACCCAGTACTTC | CSARAGLEETQYF
- | TRBJ2-3 | TRBV5-1 | few | TGCGCCAGCAGCTTGGCCGGGACCCCGAAGGCAGATACGCAGTATTTT | CASSLAGTPKADTQYF
- | TRBJ2-1 | TRBV7-3 | many | TGTGCCAGCAGCTTAACGGGGGTGGGGGTTACTAATGAGCAGTTCTTC | CASSLTGVGVTNEQFF
- | TRBJ2-1 | TRBV5-5 | few | TGTGCCAGCAGCCCAGGCAACGGGGGTTACAATGAGCAGTTCTTC | CASSPGNGGYNEQFF
- | TRBJ2-7 | TRBV6-6 | - | TGTGCCAGCGGCGGGGCAGCGGAGACCCGGTACTTC | CASGGAAETRYF
- | TRBJ2-1 | TRBV7-9 | - | TGTGCCAGCAGCGCCGCTCCGGGACTGTACTACAATGAGCAGTTCTTC | CASSAAPGLYYNEQFF
- | TRBJ2-5 | TRBV9 | - | TGTGCCAGCAGCGTAGCTTCGTCCTCCCAAGAGACCCAGTACTTC | CASSVASSSQETQYF
TRBD2 | TRBJ2-1 | TRBV12-3/TRBV12-4 | few | TGTGCCAGCAGTTTAACGGGACTAGTCTACAATGAGCAGTTCTTC | CASSLTGLVYNEQFF
TRBD1 | TRBJ1-1 | TRBV29-1 | few | TGCAGCTCGAGAACAGGGGGGAACACTGAAGCTTTCTTT | CSSRTGGNTEAFF
TRBD1 | TRBJ2-1 | TRBV27 | - | TGTGCCAGCAGTTTTGTAGGGGGCCCTAACAATGAGCAGTTCTTC | CASSFVGGPNNEQFF
- | TRBJ2-7 | TRBV28 | many | TGTGCCAGCAGGTCCGACAGGCGGGTTGACGAGCAGTACTTC | CASRSDRRVDEQYF
TRBD1 | TRBJ2-5 | TRBV20-1 | - | TGCAGTGCCGCGATCACCGGGACAGAAGAGACCCAGTACTTC | CSAAITGTEETQYF
TRBD1 | TRBJ1-4 | TRBV5-1 | - | TGCGCCAGCAGTTCGGACAGGTCTGGATATCAAGAAAAACTGTTTTTT | CASSSDRSGYQEKLFF
TRBD2 | TRBJ2-3 | TRBV28 | - | TGTGCCAGCAGTCAGCGGGGGGCAGCCACAGATACGCAGTATTTT | CASSQRGAATDTQYF
- | TRBJ2-1 | TRBV25-1 | few | TGTGCCAGCAGCTTACCTCAGGGGCGCGAGCAGTTCTTC | CASSLPQGREQFF
- | TRBJ1-4 | TRBV11-2 | - | TGTGCCAGCAGCTTACTACTGGGTAATGAAAAACTGTTTTTT | CASSLLLGNEKLFF
TRBD2 | TRBJ2-3 | TRBV20-1 | few | TGCAGTGCTAGAGATCTATCTAGCGGGGGGGCAGATACGCAGTATTTT | CSARDLSSGGADTQYF
- | TRBJ2-3 | TRBV4-1 | many | TGCGCCAGCAGCCAAGAACCGGAGAGCACAGATACGCAGTATTTT | CASSQEPESTDTQYF
- | TRBJ2-3 | TRBV10-1 | few | TGCGCCAGCAGTGAGTCGGCAGATCGCACAGATACGCAGTATTTT | CASSESADRTDTQYF
- | TRBJ2-3 | TRBV15 | - | TGTGCCACGGGGTGGAGGAGGAGCACAGATACGCAGTATTTT | CATGWRRSTDTQYF
TRBD1 | TRBJ2-7 | TRBV19 | - | TGTGCCAGTAGTATAGATGGGACAGGGGATCTGCCAGTGTTGAACGAGCAGTACTTC | CASSIDGTGDLPVLNEQYF
- | TRBJ2-5 | TRBV27 | few | TGTGCCAGCAGTTTATCGGGGGCCATATGGTACTTC | CASSLSGAIWYF
TRBD1 | TRBJ2-3 | TRBV10-3 | - | TGTGCCATCAGTGCCAACGCCGGCAGGGGGCTCGATACGCAGTATTTT | CAISANAGRGLDTQYF
TRBD1 | TRBJ2-5 | TRBV29-1 | many | TGCAGCGCGGCCCCCGACAGGGCAGGGACCCAGTACTTC | CSAAPDRAGTQYF
- | TRBJ2-2 | TRBV6-5 | few | TGTGCCAGCAGTTACTCGATTAGCAGTCCCACCGGGGAGCTGTTTTTT | CASSYSISSPTGELFF
TRBD2 | TRBJ2-7 | TRBV7-2 | many | TGTGCCAGCAGCTCCACGGGGAGCGGGGGACCCTACGAGCAGTACTTC | CASSSTGSGGPYEQYF
TRBD2 | TRBJ2-3 | TRBV5-5 | - | TGTGCCAGCAGCTTAGGTGTAAGCGGGGGCTCCACAGATACGCAGTATTTT | CASSLGVSGGSTDTQYF
- | TRBJ2-3 | TRBV18 | few | TGTGCCAGCTCACTGGTCTCGTCACTAGCTATCACAGATACGCAGTATTTT | CASSLVSSLAITDTQYF
- | TRBJ2-7 | TRBV20-1 | few | TGCGGTGCTAGTGGGCAGGGAAGTTCCTACGAGCAGTACTTC | CGASGQGSSYEQYF
- | TRBJ2-5 | TRBV6-6 | - | TGTGCCAGCAGTGCCTCCCCGGGGGTAGGGGAGACCCAGTACTTC | CASSASPGVGETQYF
- | TRBJ2-7 | TRBV1 | - | TGCACCAGCAGCCAGGGCGGCCACTCCTACGAGCAGTACTTC | CTSSQGGHSYEQYF
- | TRBJ2-1 | TRBV5-1 | - | TGCGCCACCCGGCAGGGTGTCAACAATGAGCAGTTCTTC | CATRQGVNNEQFF
TRBD1 | TRBJ2-5 | TRBV2 | - | TGTGCCAGCAACGGCCCGTATTCTTCAGGGGGTGCCGAGACCCAGTACTTC | CASNGPYSSGGAETQYF
- | TRBJ1-1 | TRBV9 | few | TGTGCCAGCAGCGCTCCTTTTACGGGGGCTGAAGCTTTCTTT | CASSAPFTGAEAFF
- | TRBJ1-2 | TRBV29-1 | few | TGCAGCGCCACTTTCAGGTTAACGGATGGCTACACCTTC | CSATFRLTDGYTF
- | TRBJ1-6 | TRBV5-1 | - | TGCGCCAGCAGCTTGGGGGAAGGGTCACCCCTCCACTTT | CASSLGEGSPLHF
- | TRBJ1-5 | TRBV7-3 | many | TGTGCCAGCAGCTCGTACAGGAATCAGGATCAGCCCCAGCATTTT | CASSSYRNQDQPQHF
TRBD2 | TRBJ2-3 | TRBV5-1 | few | TGCGTCAGCAGCTCAGGACTAGCGGGTGTCACAGATACGCAGTATTTT | CVSSSGLAGVTDTQYF
- | TRBJ2-1 | TRBV30 | few | TGTGCCTGGAGGCAGGGACGCTCCTACAATGAGCAGTTCTTC | CAWRQGRSYNEQFF
TRBD2 | TRBJ2-7 | TRBV18 | few | TGTGCCAGCTCATACAGGACTAGCGGGAGTTTTGGCGAGCAGTACTTC | CASSYRTSGSFGEQYF
TRBD1 | TRBJ2-7 | TRBV20-1 | many | TGCAGTACCCAGGGACAGGGGACCTACGAGCAGTACTTC | CSTQGQGTYEQYF
- | TRBJ2-5 | TRBV20-1 | - | TGCAGTGCTCATCTGGAAAATCAAGAGACCCAGTACTTC | CSAHLENQETQYF
TRBD2 | TRBJ2-1 | TRBV2 | - | TGTGCCAGCAGGACACTAGCGGCGGGTCCCGGTGAGCAGTTCTTC | CASRTLAAGPGEQFF
TRBD2 | TRBJ2-2 | TRBV12-3/TRBV12-4 | - | TGTGCCAGCAATACCGGGACTAGCGGGAGGCCCCGGCTGTTTTTT | CASNTGTSGRPRLFF
- | TRBJ2-7 | TRBV2 | - | TGTGCCAGCAGTGACCCGGGACAAGAGCAGTACTTC | CASSDPGQEQYF
- | TRBJ2-1 | TRBV9 | few | TGTGCCAGCAGCCCGGCCACAGGGTCGAATGAGCAGTTCTTC | CASSPATGSNEQFF
TRBD2 | TRBJ2-7 | TRBV29-1 | many | TGCAGCGTAAGGCGTGGGGGAGGGACCTACGAGCAGTACTTC | CSVRRGGGTYEQYF
- | TRBJ2-1 | TRBV9 | few | TGTGCCAGCAGCGATTTCCGCGGAAGTAATGAGCAGTTCTTC | CASSDFRGSNEQFF
- | TRBJ1-2 | TRBV12-3/TRBV12-4 | few | TGTGCCAGCAGCTGGGATACAGGGTCCTACGGCTACACCTTC | CASSWDTGSYGYTF
- | TRBJ1-1 | TRBV29-1 | few | TGCAGCGTGGGGCACGGGCCGAACACTGAAGCTTTCTTT | CSVGHGPNTEAFF
- | TRBJ1-4 | TRBV7-8 | few | TGTGCCAGCAGAGGACAGTCTTTTAATGAAAAACTGTTTTTT | CASRGQSFNEKLFF
- | TRBJ2-4 | TRBV6-1 | - | TGTGCCAGCAGTGAAGGACTTCTAGCCAAAAACATTCAGTACTTC | CASSEGLLAKNIQYF
- | TRBJ1-6 | TRBV6-5 | - | TGTGCCAGCAGTTACGGAGCGTCTCCACGGGGGAGCTCCTATAATTCACCCATCCACTTT | CASSYGASPRGSSYNSPIHF
TRBD1 | TRBJ1-2 | TRBV3-1 | - | TGTGCCAGCAGCCTCCGACAGGGTGGCTACATCTTC | CASSLRQGGYIF
- | TRBJ1-6 | TRBV6-6 | once | TGTGCCAGCAGTTACTCGGAAGCAGGGACCTATAATTCACCCCTCCACTTT | CASSYSEAGTYNSPLHF
- | TRBJ1-1 | TRBV7-9 | - | TGTGCCAGCAGCTTTCAGGGAAATCCGAACACTGAAGCTTTCTTT | CASSFQGNPNTEAFF
- | TRBJ2-4 | TRBV5-1 | - | TGCGCCAGCAGCCCTGGGTCAGGGGCCTTATATGAGCAGTACTTC | CASSPGSGALYEQYF
TRBD1 | TRBJ2-3 | TRBV2 | - | TGTGCCAGCTCGACAGGGGAAAATACGCAGTATTTT | CASSTGENTQYF